The 31 T cell receptor beta chains below all came from one sample that was sequenced in a study of blood T cells in healthy people across ages. Then a second PCR, running about 6 to 11 cycles, was carried out with a sample-barcoded 5' primer and a J-beta primer mix. From the 5' RACE reads, TCRdb called clonotypes with MiXCR, one entry per CDR3 protein. The table lists hundreds of thousands of distinct CDR3 sequences, 40% to 50% of them singletons. Sequenced material: blood. These receptors all stem from a man between 60 and 75 years old in good health.

The genes are TRBV4-3 and TRBJ1-1; the D gene is possibly TRBD1 (5 bases). CDR1 and CDR2 from the germline V gene are LGHNA and YSLEER. The CDR3 extends over 15 amino acids. V lost 0 bases and J lost 4, with 12 bases in between. CDR3 nucleotide sequence: TGCGCCAGCAGCCAAGATCCAGTGGGGGGCACTGAAGCTTTCTTT. It encodes CASSQDPVGGTEAFF.

This clonotype was counted between two and nine times. The rearrangement uses TRBV6-5 and TRBJ1-2; 9 nucleotides align to TRBD1. The V gene end was trimmed by 4 bases and the J gene end by 2 bases; junction bases not matched to a gene: 8. There are 16 residues in the CDR3. The V gene's germline CDR1 is MNHEY and CDR2 SVGAGI. The CDR3 DNA reads TGTGCCAGCAGTTCGTCCGTGGGACAGGGAAACTATGGCTACACCTTC. Protein sequence: CASSSSVGQGNYGYTF.

Only one count was recorded for this clonotype. The chain carries TRBV5-4 and TRBJ2-1, with a weak D call TRBD2 (7 bases). This CDR3 has 15 amino acids. The germline V gene has CDR1 SGHNT and CDR2 YYREEE (reference sequence). Trimming pared 5 bases from V and 4 bases from J, leaving 16 bases between. The CDR3 spells CASREGGAKYNEQFF. The CDR3 coding sequence is TGTGCCAGCAGGGAAGGGGGGGCGAAGTACAATGAGCAGTTCTTC.

The J gene is TRBJ2-1, the V gene TRBV12-3 or TRBV12-4; D may be TRBD1 or TRBD2 (6 bases each). There are 14 residues in the CDR3. The V and J ends lost 6 bases and 8 bases respectively, with 17 bases between them. The CDR3 sequence is CASSPLRGQYEQFF. CDR3 coding DNA: TGTGCCAGCAGCCCGCTTCGGGGGCAGTATGAGCAGTTCTTC.

This clonotype was counted between two and nine times. J is TRBJ1-4 and V is TRBV20-1, with unresolved D. V lost 6 bases to trimming and J lost 8 bases, with 13 bases between them. The CDR3 contains 12 residues. Germline V gene sequence: CDR1 DFQATT, CDR2 SNEGSKA (reference sequence). This chain's CDR3 is CSAIGGNEKLFF. CDR3 bases: TGCAGTGCCATAGGAGGCAACGAAAAACTGTTTTTT.

This clonotype was observed a single time. The chain recombines TRBV20-1 with TRBJ1-2, with a tentative D call TRBD1 (6 bases). The V gene lost 4 bases and the J gene lost 1 base, with 13 bases spanning the gap. This CDR3 spans 14 amino acids. CDR1 DFQATT and CDR2 SNEGSKA come from the germline V gene (reference sequence). In DNA form, the CDR3 reads TGCAGTGCTACCCCGGACAGCCTTAACTATGGCTACACCTTC. Translating gives CSATPDSLNYGYTF.

The V and J genes are TRBV7-6 and TRBJ1-2, with 8 bases lining up with TRBD1. With 8 bases clipped from V and 7 bases from J, the junction kept 6 bases outside the gene matches. CDR3 size: 12 residues. The germline V gene encodes CDR1 SGHVS and CDR2 FNYEAQ. The CDR3 region has the DNA TGTGCCAGCTCAGGGGGCCGGGGTGGCTACACCTTC. Its protein is CASSGGRGGYTF.

The chain links TRBV6-2 or TRBV6-3 to TRBJ2-5; D gene ambiguous. The DNA end lines up better with TRBJ2-7; the J call may be wrong. The CDR3 contains 12 residues. CDR1 MNHEY and CDR2 SVGEGT come from the germline V gene. The DNA of the CDR3 is TGTGCCAGCAGTTACTCGACGCGCGAGCAGTACTTC. It is translated as CASSYSTREQYF.

With respect to this clonotype: One junction end disagrees with the germline gene, perhaps due to a read error. This sequence joins TRBV7-2 and TRBJ2-5; perhaps TRBD1 as D (6 bases). CDR1 SGHTA and CDR2 FQGNSA come from the germline V gene. This CDR3 has 17 residues. CDR3 nucleotides: TGTGCCCGCAGCCCGTCCACAGCCCTCCGTGTAGGGGGGACCCAGTACTTC. It is translated as CARSPSTALRVGGTQYF.

This clonotype came up a few times. The rearrangement uses TRBV6-1 and TRBJ2-3; TRBD1 matches at 7 bases. CDR1 is MNHNS, CDR2 SASEGT, per germline. The CDR3 consists of 15 residues. V lost 6 bases to trimming and J lost 1 base; unmatched junction nucleotides: 7. The CDR3 DNA sequence: TGTGCCAGCAGAGGTCCCGGGACAGGCACAGATACGCAGTATTTT. This codes for CASRGPGTGTDTQYF.

The chain has TRBV14 and TRBJ1-1; tentative D call: TRBD1 (5 bases). The V and J ends lost 2 bases and 5 bases respectively, with 18 bases between them. Germline CDR1 and CDR2: SGHDN and FVKESK. This CDR3 has 16 amino acids. CDR3 in DNA: TGTGCCAGCAGCCAATCTCAGGGAGGGCGAGGGACTGAAGCTTTCTTT. Translating gives CASSQSQGGRGTEAFF.

This chain connects TRBV20-1 to TRBJ2-3, with a tentative D call TRBD2 (6 bases). Germline V gives CDR1 DFQATT, CDR2 SNEGSKA (reference sequence). CDR3 length: 13 residues. Trimming stripped 7 bases from V and 4 bases from J, with 15 bases between. The CDR3 DNA sequence: TGCAGTGTCCGGGGTGGAGGGGCAGATACGCAGTATTTT. Translation gives CSVRGGGADTQYF.

The table lists this clonotype with a few counts. This rearrangement joins TRBV6-1 to TRBJ1-2; a weak D match, TRBD1 (5 bases). The V gene lost 5 bases and the J gene lost 4 bases, with 17 bases spanning the gap. This CDR3 is built from 15 residues. CDR1 is MNHNS and CDR2 is SASEGT in the germline V gene. The CDR3 loop is CASSPGHNFGYGYTF. The CDR3 nucleotides are TGTGCCAGCAGTCCGGGGCACAACTTTGGCTATGGCTACACCTTC.

This clonotype has a count of ten or more. The V gene is TRBV30, the J gene TRBJ1-6, with TRBD1 identical over 10 bases. CDR1 and CDR2 (germline): GTSNPN, SVGIG (reference sequence). The CDR3 spans 15 residues. V shed 4 bases and J 8 bases; nucleotides not matched to a gene: 8. This CDR3 reads CAWNIRDRGDSPLHF. Written as DNA, the CDR3 is TGTGCCTGGAACATTCGGGACAGGGGAGATTCACCCCTCCACTTT.

This clonotype came up a few times. The V gene is TRBV10-3, the J gene TRBJ2-2; D is possibly TRBD1 (7 bases). The germline V gene encodes CDR1 ENHRY and CDR2 SYGVKD. Deletions cut 6 bases from V and 1 base from J, with 12 bases between. CDR3 length: 15 amino acids. The CDR3 loop reads CAIRGRTGNTGELFF. CDR3 bases: TGTGCCATCAGGGGGAGGACAGGGAACACCGGGGAGCTGTTTTTT.

This clonotype was found a few times. This chain links TRBV27 with TRBJ1-2; TRBD1 agrees at 8 bases. The junction had 8 bases not matched to a gene; V was cut back by 6 bases and J by 8 bases. Germline values: CDR1 MNHEY, CDR2 SMNVEV (reference sequence). This CDR3 contains 13 residues. The CDR3 sequence is CASSADRVVGYTF. The CDR3 DNA reads as TGTGCCAGCAGCGCGGACAGGGTGGTGGGCTACACCTTC.

This clonotype occurred once. The CDR3 DNA is TGCGCCAGCACCAGACTAGCAGGAACCAATGAGCAGTTCTTC. This sequence encodes CASTRLAGTNEQFF. The chain couples TRBV5-1 to TRBJ2-1, with 7 bases identical to TRBD2. Germline loops: CDR1 SGHRS, CDR2 YFSETQ. Unmatched junction bases numbered 9, after V lost 6 bases and J lost 6 bases. The CDR3 has 14 amino acids.

The CDR3 coding sequence is TGTGCCAGCAGCTTGGGAGAGGGGCGAGAAAAACTGTTTTTT. Its protein product is CASSLGEGREKLFF. The rearrangement links TRBV5-5 to TRBJ1-4; a possible D gene is TRBD1 (5 bases). From germline, CDR1 is SGHKS and CDR2 YYEKEE (reference sequence). The CDR3 loop spans 14 amino acids. The V end was cut by 0 bases, the J end by 8 bases, with 11 bases between.

The chain links TRBV5-5 to TRBJ2-3; 8 positions match TRBD1. V shed 7 bases and J 6 bases; nucleotides not matched to a gene: 10. The CDR3 runs to 14 residues. Germline assignment: CDR1 SGHKS and CDR2 YYEKEE (reference sequence). For the CDR3, the DNA is TGTGCCAGCCGACGGGACAGGCGCGAGGATACGCAGTATTTT. Translated, it gives CASRRDRREDTQYF. The whole variable domain, remainder taken from reference TRBV5-5 and TRBJ2-3, is DAGVTQSPTHLIKTRGQQVTLRCSPISGHKSVSWYQQVLGQGPQFIFQYYEKEERGRGNFPDRFSARQFPNYSSELNVNALLLGDSALYLCASRRDRREDTQYFGPGTRLTVL.

The chain carries TRBV7-6 and TRBJ1-2; no clear D. The CDR3 runs 15 residues. The germline gives CDR1 SGHVS, CDR2 FNYEAQ. V lost 5 bases and J 6 bases, leaving 19 bases between the germline ends. The CDR3 coding sequence is TGTGCCAGCAGCCCAAAATATCGGTTGGAGGATGGCTACACCTTC. Encoded protein: CASSPKYRLEDGYTF.

The chain joins TRBV28 to TRBJ2-5, with 11 nucleotides matching TRBD2. V trimming: 5 bases; J trimming: 2 bases; junction bases outside the gene matches: 4. The germline gives CDR1 MDHEN, CDR2 SYDVKM. This CDR3 has 15 amino acids. DNA of the CDR3: TGTGCCAGCAGTCGACGACTAGCGGGACAAGAGACCCAGTACTTC. Its translation is CASSRRLAGQETQYF.

This clonotype was observed a handful of times. The J gene is TRBJ1-2, the V gene TRBV5-6; D not resolved. Germline CDR1 SGHDT, CDR2 YYEEEE. The length of the CDR3 is 14 residues. Deletions cut 2 bases from V and 3 bases from J, with 11 bases between. CDR3 loop: CASSLGYDHYGYTF. DNA of the CDR3: TGTGCCAGCAGCTTAGGGTACGACCACTATGGCTACACCTTC.

The chain is built from TRBV6-1 and TRBJ2-7; 8 bases line up with TRBD2. The DNA end is a closer match to TRBJ2-5, so the J assignment may be wrong. Germline V gene sequence: CDR1 MNHNS, CDR2 SASEGT. The CDR3 sequence is 14 residues long. CDR3 DNA sequence: TGTGCCAGCAGTGAGTCCAGCGGGGGAGAGACCCAGTACTTC. It specifies CASSESSGGETQYF.

This clonotype has only a few counts. The V gene is TRBV7-2, the J gene TRBJ1-4; D gene uncertain. The CDR3 consists of 13 residues. V shed 4 bases and J shed 4 bases, with 7 bases lying between them. Germline assignment: CDR1 SGHTA and CDR2 FQGNSA. The CDR3 region is CASSSGFNEKLFF. CDR3 coding DNA: TGTGCCAGCAGCTCAGGCTTTAATGAAAAACTGTTTTTT. Complete variable domain (other parts from reference TRBV7-2 and TRBJ1-4): GAGVSQSPSNKVTEKGKDVELRCDPISGHTALYWYRQSLGQGLEFLIYFQGNSAPDKSGLPSDRFSAERTGGSVSTLTIQRTQQEDSAVYLCASSSGFNEKLFFGSGTQLSVL.

This clonotype was counted a few times. The gene calls are TRBV6-1 and TRBJ2-3; the match to TRBD2 covers 7 bases. In germline, CDR1 is MNHNS, CDR2 SASEGT. V was pared by 1 base and J by 0 bases, with 4 bases of the junction left unmatched. CDR3 size: 16 residues. In DNA, the CDR3 is TGTGCCAGCAGTGAAGACGGGAGGCCTAGCACAGATACGCAGTATTTT. The encoded protein is CASSEDGRPSTDTQYF.

This chain uses TRBV9 with TRBJ2-5, with TRBD2 matching over 9 bases. The germline V gene has CDR1 SGDLS and CDR2 YYNGEE. CDR3 size: 16 residues. The V segment lost 4 bases and the J segment 2 bases; nucleotides outside the gene matches: 9. CDR3 DNA: TGTGCCAGCAGCCTGGGAGCGGGGGGACCTCAAGAGACCCAGTACTTC. Its protein is CASSLGAGGPQETQYF.

This clonotype was found many times. The V gene is TRBV7-2, the J gene TRBJ2-1, with 9 bases matching TRBD2. V shed 6 bases and J 8 bases; nucleotides not matched to a gene: 14. Germline V gene lookup returns CDR1 SGHTA and CDR2 FQGNSA. This CDR3 has 16 amino acids. The CDR3 bases are TGTGCCAGCAGATCAAGGACTAGCGAACTTTGGGATGAGCAGTTCTTC. Translating it yields CASRSRTSELWDEQFF.

The gene calls are TRBV5-1 and TRBJ1-2, with D unresolved. The CDR3 is 13 amino acids. V was pared by 4 bases and J by 2 bases, with 9 bases between. Germline lookup yields CDR1 SGHRS and CDR2 YFSETQ. The CDR3 sequence: CASSDNQNYGYTF. The CDR3 nucleotides are TGCGCCAGCAGCGACAACCAAAACTATGGCTACACCTTC.

V usage is TRBV6-5 and J usage is TRBJ1-1, with D hard to call. CDR1 is MNHEY, CDR2 SVGAGI, per germline. V was cut by 2 bases and J by 7 bases, with 14 bases left in between. The CDR3 extends over 14 amino acids. The CDR3 is CASSYLGSAGEAFF. CDR3 nucleotide sequence: TGTGCCAGCAGTTACCTAGGGTCCGCCGGTGAAGCTTTCTTT.

This clonotype was seen a few times. V and J are TRBV20-1 and TRBJ2-7, with no clear D. Germline V gene lookup returns CDR1 DFQATT and CDR2 SNEGSKA (reference sequence). The CDR3 is 15 amino acids. V was cut by 6 bases and J by 0 bases, with 18 bases left in between. CDR3 sequence: CSAQGKPGSSYEQYF. The CDR3 DNA sequence: TGCAGTGCCCAAGGCAAACCGGGCTCCTCCTACGAGCAGTACTTC.

The genes are TRBV7-2 and TRBJ2-5; 8 bases agree with TRBD2. Germline V gives CDR1 SGHTA, CDR2 FQGNSA. V was pared by 0 bases and J by 5 bases, with 5 bases of the junction left unmatched. The CDR3 has 15 residues. The CDR3 DNA reads as TGTGCCAGCAGCTTAGCGTCGGGAGGGACCGAGACCCAGTACTTC. Protein product: CASSLASGGTETQYF.